The clone carrying this TCR beta chain has more than one count but fewer than ten. This entry comes from a study of PD-L1 blockade in urothelial cancer. Study-wide background: At 3 weeks (second dose) and 6 weeks after starting treatment, blood was analyzed.

The assay was immunoSEQ multiplex PCR, and TCRdb's table has in-frame clones only and misses some. This sample has 70,000 or so clones, with roughly nine tenths found just once. The V segment lost 0 bases and the J segment 0 bases; nucleotides outside the gene matches: 13. The germline gives CDR1 MNHEY, CDR2 SMNVEV (reference sequence). The CDR3 has 20 amino acids. Sequenced material: PBMCs, taken around atezolizumab (anti-PD-L1) treatment. V usage is TRBV27 and J usage is TRBJ2-2; 7 positions agree with TRBD2. The sequence derives from a man aged 55 to 69 with urothelial cancer. Here the CDR3 DNA reads TGTGCCAGCAGTTTATCGATGGCAGGACTAGGGAGTGCGAACACCGGGGAGCTGTTTTTT. As protein: CASSLSMAGLGSANTGELFF.